These 29 T cell receptor beta chains were all obtained from the same sample, sequenced in a study of T cells after yellow fever vaccination. TCRdb re-called the 5' RACE reads through MiXCR, storing one row per CDR3 protein. This sample has 180,000 or so distinct CDR3 sequences, with 11% found just once. The specimen comprised CD8+ T cells sorted from PBMCs, sampled 15 days after the yellow fever booster vaccination. The receptors were gathered from a man younger than 35 who received the YFV17D yellow fever vaccine.

DNA for the CDR3: TGTGCCAGCAGCCCACTAGCGGGGGGGCCAGATACGCAGTATTTT. It translates to CASSPLAGGPDTQYF. The chain uses TRBV4-2 and TRBJ2-3; 13 bases are a match to TRBD2. The CDR3 extends over 15 amino acids. V lost 4 bases and J lost 4; bases outside the gene matches: 2. Looked up from germline, CDR1 is LGHNA and CDR2 is YNFKEQ.

This clonotype occurred a few times. The V gene is TRBV7-6, the J gene TRBJ1-5; 9 nucleotides agree with TRBD1. This CDR3 spans 14 amino acids. Looked up from germline, CDR1 is SGHVS and CDR2 is FNYEAQ. Trimming removed 5 bases from V and 6 bases from J; junction bases left unmatched: 5. The CDR3 DNA reads TGTGCCAGCAGCACAGGGGGCTGGGGTCAGCCCCAGCATTTT. Its protein is CASSTGGWGQPQHF.

The genes are TRBV6-2 or TRBV6-3 and TRBJ2-5, with no clear D. Trimming removed 0 bases at V and 7 bases at J, with 3 bases between. From germline, CDR1 is MNHEY and CDR2 SVGEGT. CDR3 size: 11 residues. The CDR3 loop is CASSYSTTQYF. The CDR3 DNA reads TGTGCCAGCAGTTACTCGACGACCCAGTACTTC.

The chain links TRBV4-1 to TRBJ1-1, with a possible D match to TRBD1 (5 bases). The length of the CDR3 is 14 residues. V was cut by 0 bases and J by 5 bases, with 10 bases left in between. CDR1 is MGHRA, CDR2 YSYEKL, per germline. CDR3: CASSQEVGETEAFF. Here the CDR3 DNA reads TGCGCCAGCAGCCAAGAGGTGGGGGAAACTGAAGCTTTCTTT.

This clonotype occurred a few times. The chain links TRBV7-9 to TRBJ1-1; 7 nucleotides line up with TRBD1. V was pared by 2 bases and J by 5 bases, with 5 bases of the junction left unmatched. This CDR3 is built from 14 residues. Germline V gives CDR1 SEHNR, CDR2 FQNEAQ (reference sequence). This chain's CDR3 is CASSLPLDRTEAFF. In DNA, the CDR3 is TGTGCCAGCAGCTTACCTCTGGACAGGACTGAAGCTTTCTTT.

The sample holds a few counts of this clonotype. The chain has TRBV6-2 or TRBV6-3 and TRBJ1-5; TRBD1 aligns across 8 bases. The trim removed 7 bases at V and 9 bases at J, leaving 11 bases unmatched. CDR1 and CDR2 (germline): MNHEY, SVGEGT. The CDR3 loop spans 14 amino acids. CDR3 sequence (DNA): TGTGCCAGCAAACGAGGGACAGGTCTGCGGCCCCAGCATTTT. It encodes CASKRGTGLRPQHF.

This clonotype turned up a few times. The rearrangement joins TRBV6-5 to TRBJ1-1, with a weak D call TRBD1 (6 bases). CDR1 MNHEY and CDR2 SVGAGI come from the germline V gene. Trimming took 6 bases from V and 0 from J, leaving 11 bases between them. This CDR3 contains 14 residues. The CDR3 DNA reads TGTGCCAGCAGATTGACAGGCCTGAACACTGAAGCTTTCTTT. This gives the protein CASRLTGLNTEAFF.

The chain has TRBV6-5 and TRBJ2-1, with D possibly TRBD2 on 6 matching bases. Germline V gene sequence: CDR1 MNHEY, CDR2 SVGAGI. V gave up 5 bases and J gave up 8 bases, with 22 bases separating them. The CDR3 totals 16 residues. CDR3 DNA: TGTGCCAGCAGTCCGGGGGACCGCCGAATCGGGTATGAGCAGTTCTTC. Protein sequence: CASSPGDRRIGYEQFF.

This clonotype was recorded a few times. The genes are TRBV7-6 and TRBJ2-2; the match to TRBD2 covers 8 bases. The CDR3 totals 15 residues. With 3 bases clipped from V and 3 bases from J, the junction kept 3 bases outside the gene matches. The V gene's germline CDR1 is SGHVS and CDR2 FNYEAQ. CDR3 sequence: CASSFRGGDTGELFF. The DNA for the CDR3 is TGTGCCAGCAGCTTCCGGGGGGGCGACACCGGGGAGCTGTTTTTT. Based on the CDR3 plus reference TRBV7-6 and TRBJ2-2, the full variable domain is GAGVSQSPRYKVTKRGQDVALRCDPISGHVSLYWYRQALGQGPEFLTYFNYEAQQDKSGLPNDRFSAERPEGSISTLTIQRTEQRDSAMYRCASSFRGGDTGELFFGEGSRLTVL.

The gene calls are TRBV7-2 and TRBJ2-7; 9 bases are a match to TRBD1. Trimming removed 2 bases from V and 6 bases from J; junction bases left unmatched: 8. The CDR3 has 15 amino acids. Germline V lookup: CDR1 SGHTA, CDR2 FQGNSA. CDR3 sequence reads: CASSLLGGTGSEQYV. DNA of the CDR3: TGTGCCAGCAGCTTATTAGGGGGGACAGGGAGCGAGCAGTACGTC.

This clonotype appeared a few times. V usage is TRBV6-5 and J usage is TRBJ2-7, with TRBD2 identical over 8 bases. CDR1 MNHEY and CDR2 SVGAGI come from the germline V gene. This CDR3 has 16 residues. Losses at the gene ends were 4 bases for V and 2 bases for J; bases not matched to a gene: 10. In DNA form, the CDR3 reads TGTGCCAGCAGTTCCTTAGCGGGGTATCTTGCCTACGAGCAGTACTTC. Protein: CASSSLAGYLAYEQYF.

This clonotype was recorded at least ten times. The genes are TRBV4-1 and TRBJ2-5, with D unclear. The V end lost 1 base, the J end lost 1 base, and 7 bases lay between the germline ends. The CDR3 consists of 14 residues. Germline CDR1 reads MGHRA; CDR2 reads YSYEKL. CDR3 sequence (DNA): TGCGCCAGCAGCCAAGTAACGGTCCAAGAGACCCAGTACTTC. Residues: CASSQVTVQETQYF.

This clonotype was observed a handful of times. The J gene is TRBJ1-2, the V gene TRBV29-1; D is uncertain. The CDR3 is 11 amino acids. V was clipped by 6 bases and J by 6 bases, with 11 bases between them. CDR1 is SQVTM and CDR2 is ANQGSEA in the germline V gene. The DNA of the CDR3 is TGCAGCGTCCCGTCCGCTGATGGCTACACCTTC. Protein product: CSVPSADGYTF. The whole variable domain, filled in from reference TRBV29-1 and TRBJ1-2, reads SAVISQKPSRDICQRGTSLTIQCQVDSQVTMMFWYRQQPGQSLTLIATANQGSEATYESGFVIDKFPISRPNLTFSTLTVSNMSPEDSSIYLCSVPSADGYTFGSGTRLTVV.

This clonotype was seen many times. The V gene is TRBV6-2 or TRBV6-3, the J gene TRBJ2-7; 10 bases match TRBD2. The V gene's germline CDR1 is MNHEY and CDR2 SVGEGT. Germline trimming cut 6 bases from V and 5 bases from J; bases unmatched to any gene: 7. CDR3 length: 14 amino acids. Written as DNA, the CDR3 is TGTGCCAGCAGGCCTACTAGCGGGGATAACGAGCAGTACGTC. Its protein is CASRPTSGDNEQYV.

This clonotype was seen only a few times. The gene calls are TRBV12-3 or TRBV12-4 and TRBJ2-2; TRBD2 matches at 15 bases. The CDR3 has 16 residues. V lost 4 bases, J lost 5 bases, and 2 bases stayed unmatched. Written as DNA, the CDR3 is TGTGCCAGCAGTTCAGGGACTAGCGGGGGGACCGGGGAGCTGTTTTTT. Residues: CASSSGTSGGTGELFF.

This clonotype was observed a handful of times. The chain is built from TRBV6-5 and TRBJ1-1; D may be TRBD1 (5 bases). V lost 7 bases and J 0 bases, leaving 18 bases between the germline ends. The CDR3 is made up of 16 amino acids. The germline V gene encodes CDR1 MNHEY and CDR2 SVGAGI. The CDR3 sequence: CASKARDGDMNTEAFF. In nucleotides, the CDR3 is TGTGCCAGCAAAGCCCGGGACGGTGACATGAACACTGAAGCTTTCTTT.

This chain links TRBV12-3 or TRBV12-4 with TRBJ2-7, with TRBD2 matching over 11 bases. V lost 8 bases and J lost 3; bases outside the gene matches: 6. The CDR3 has 14 amino acids. CDR3 loop: CASALTSGDYEQYV. For the CDR3, the DNA is TGTGCCAGCGCACTGACTAGCGGGGACTACGAGCAGTACGTC.

The J gene is TRBJ2-2, the V gene TRBV29-1; 10 bases fit TRBD1. This CDR3 has 14 amino acids. Per the germline V gene, CDR1 is SQVTM and CDR2 is ANQGSEA. Trimming cost V 7 bases and J 3 bases; bases outside gene matches: 5. The CDR3 DNA follows: TGCAGCGCCTCCGGGACAGGGGACACCGGGGAGCTGTTTTTT. Protein: CSASGTGDTGELFF.

Only a few counts were recorded for this clonotype. V and J are TRBV9 and TRBJ2-6, with TRBD1 identical over 8 bases. The CDR3 contains 18 residues. Germline CDR1 is SGDLS and CDR2 is YYNGEE. J lost 0 bases, V lost 3 bases, and 8 bases had no gene match. CDR3 loop: CASSEQGAGISGANVLTF. The CDR3 nucleotides are TGTGCCAGCAGCGAGCAGGGGGCAGGAATCTCTGGGGCCAACGTCCTGACTTTC.

This clonotype was counted a few times. The CDR3 protein is CASSPLEETQYF. The CDR3, as DNA: TGTGCCAGCAGCCCACTGGAAGAGACCCAGTACTTC. The chain employs TRBV11-2 and TRBJ2-5, with D unresolved. The CDR3 sequence is 12 residues long. V lost 5 bases, J lost 3 bases, and 7 bases lay in between. Germline V lookup: CDR1 SGHAT, CDR2 FQNNGV.

This clonotype was picked up a small number of times. CDR3 amino acids: CASSLSRQIHEQYF. Here the CDR3 DNA reads TGCGCCAGCAGTCTGTCGCGTCAGATCCACGAGCAGTACTTC. The chain couples TRBV23-1 to TRBJ2-7, with D uncertain. TRBV23-1 is placed among ORFs of uncertain function. The CDR3 sequence is 14 residues long. Trimming removed 4 bases from V and 5 bases from J, with 15 bases in between.

This clonotype turned up a few times. This chain's CDR3 is CASTLGASGGEETQYF. In nucleotides, the CDR3 is TGTGCCAGCACCCTCGGGGCTAGCGGGGGCGAAGAGACCCAGTACTTC. This chain links TRBV2 with TRBJ2-5; 10 bases are a match to TRBD2. CDR1 and CDR2 from the germline V gene are SNHLY and FYNNEI. The CDR3 contains 16 residues. V lost 7 bases, J lost 3 bases, and 11 bases stayed unmatched.

The chain employs TRBV7-2 and TRBJ2-3, with 9 bases aligning to TRBD2. The CDR3 has 15 residues. Germline V CDR1 and CDR2: SGHTA, FQGNSA. J was trimmed by 4 bases and V by 1 base; bases with no gene match: 3. DNA of the CDR3: TGTGCCAGCAGCTTAGGCGGGGGGGCCTCAGATACGCAGTATTTT. It encodes CASSLGGGASDTQYF.

This chain links TRBV7-9 with TRBJ2-7; D is undetermined. CDR1 SEHNR and CDR2 FQNEAQ come from the germline V gene (reference sequence). The V end lost 3 bases, the J end lost 2 bases, and 8 bases lay between the germline ends. The CDR3 has 13 amino acids. CDR3 protein: CASSFGVAYEQYV. The CDR3 region has the DNA TGTGCCAGCAGCTTTGGGGTGGCCTACGAGCAGTACGTC.

V gene TRBV27 combines with J gene TRBJ2-1; D not resolved. CDR1 and CDR2 from the germline V gene are MNHEY and SMNVEV (reference sequence). This CDR3 has 13 residues. V lost 3 bases, J lost 5 bases, and 8 bases lay in between. Here the CDR3 reads CASSFGRHNEQFF. In DNA, the CDR3 is TGTGCCAGCAGTTTCGGCAGACACAATGAGCAGTTCTTC.

This clonotype was recorded at least ten times. This chain links TRBV6-5 with TRBJ1-2; a weak D match, TRBD1 (5 bases). Trimming removed 4 bases at V and 4 bases at J, with 10 bases between. There are 13 residues in the CDR3. Germline CDR1 MNHEY, CDR2 SVGAGI. The CDR3 here is CASSLSGPYGYTF. DNA of the CDR3: TGTGCCAGCAGTTTGTCAGGGCCCTATGGCTACACCTTC.

V is TRBV6-5 and J is TRBJ1-2; perhaps TRBD1 as D (5 bases). The CDR3 extends over 13 amino acids. CDR1 MNHEY and CDR2 SVGAGI come from the germline V gene. Trimming took off 0 bases at V and 5 bases at J, with 7 bases between the two ends. Here the CDR3 DNA reads TGTGCCAGCAGTTACTCGGGGGTATATGGCTACACCTTC. It translates to CASSYSGVYGYTF.

In this sample, this clonotype turned up many times. The V call is TRBV15, the J call TRBJ2-3; 8 nucleotides align to TRBD2. Per the germline V gene, CDR1 is LNHNV and CDR2 is YYDKDF (reference sequence). J gave up 1 base and V 0 bases, and 0 bases lay outside the gene matches. CDR3 length equals 15 residues. DNA of the CDR3: TGTGCCACCAGCAGAGAGCGGGGGGGCACAGATACGCAGTATTTT. Its protein is CATSRERGGTDTQYF.

A few counts support this clonotype. J is TRBJ2-7 and V is TRBV5-4; 8 bases align to TRBD1. Germline CDR1 reads SGHNT; CDR2 reads YYREEE (reference sequence). The ends lost 0 bases at V and 8 bases at J; junction bases unmatched: 4. The length of the CDR3 is 13 residues. For the CDR3, the DNA is TGTGCCAGCAGCTTGGCACAGGGGGGAAAGCAGTACGTC. It translates to CASSLAQGGKQYV.